These T cell receptor beta chains were read from a single sample in a study of blood T cell repertoires in COVID-19. Only in-frame clones appear in the TCRdb table, and some are missing; sequencing was by immunoSEQ multiplex PCR. The sample gives about 96,000 clones, roughly 83% of which show up once; 17% is in the top ten. The sample taken for sequencing was peripheral blood. The source is a woman aged 55-70 years with acute or convalescent COVID-19. CDR3s include the opening cysteine and the closing phenylalanine or tryptophan. D genes are given only for firm matches. Clone sizes are given selectively: once, few, many, or a class where the clone is expanded.

d_call j_call clone_size v_call cdr3_aa cdr3_nt
TRBD1 TRBJ2-7 . TRBV7-9 CASSQGQGPPEQYF TGTGCCAGCAGCCAGGGACAGGGACCTCCCGAGCAGTACTTC
. TRBJ2-6 . TRBV7-9 CASRDPTTDALSGANVLTF TGTGCCAGCCGCGACCCGACGACAGACGCCTTATCTGGGGCCAACGTCCTGACTTTC
TRBD2 TRBJ2-3 . TRBV10-1 CASSESVGGYTDTQYF TGCGCCAGCAGTGAGTCGGTCGGGGGGTACACAGATACGCAGTATTTT
. TRBJ2-5 few TRBV9 CASSVGRDTGTQYF TGTGCCAGCAGCGTAGGCCGGGATACGGGGACCCAGTACTTC
TRBD1 TRBJ1-1 . TRBV29-1 CSIDRVGSEAFF TGCAGCATAGACAGGGTCGGGTCTGAAGCTTTCTTT
TRBD2 TRBJ2-1 . TRBV6-2/TRBV6-3 CASSLAGVYNEQFF TGTGCCAGCAGTCTAGCGGGGGTTTACAATGAGCAGTTCTTC
TRBD2 TRBJ2-1 . TRBV5-4 CASSALAGVIGEQFF TGTGCCAGCAGCGCCCTAGCGGGGGTCATCGGTGAGCAGTTCTTC
. TRBJ1-4 . TRBV2 CASRSTVLNEKLFF TGTGCCAGCCGCAGTACAGTTCTGAATGAAAAACTGTTTTTT
. TRBJ1-3 . TRBV7-2 CASSFFKGSLNPGNTIYF TGTGCCAGCAGCTTCTTTAAAGGGAGTCTGAACCCTGGAAACACCATATATTTT
. TRBJ1-1 . TRBV7-3 CASSLSGRGNTEAFF TGTGCCAGCAGCTTGTCCGGGAGGGGCAACACTGAAGCTTTCTTT
. TRBJ1-4 . TRBV28 CASSLAGGEKLFF TGTGCCAGCAGTTTGGCTGGAGGTGAAAAACTGTTTTTT
TRBD1 TRBJ1-1 . TRBV27 CASSTGQPMNTEAFF TGTGCCAGCAGTACGGGACAGCCAATGAACACTGAAGCTTTCTTT
. TRBJ1-2 once TRBV20-1 CSASKGRGGYTF TGCAGTGCTAGTAAGGGTAGGGGGGGCTACACCTTC
TRBD1 TRBJ1-2 . TRBV10-3 CAISDPDRVDRGYTF TGTGCCATCAGTGACCCAGACAGGGTCGATAGGGGCTACACCTTC
TRBD1 TRBJ1-6 . TRBV5-1 CASSSTGTGNSPLHF TGCGCCAGCAGCTCCACCGGGACAGGGAATTCACCCCTCCACTTT
TRBD1 TRBJ1-5 . TRBV6-2/TRBV6-3 CASSYSKQGPQPQHF TGTGCCAGCAGTTACTCGAAACAGGGGCCCCAGCCCCAGCATTTT
. TRBJ1-6 . TRBV25-1 CATTQGANSPLHF TGTGCCACTACACAGGGCGCCAATTCACCCCTCCACTTT
TRBD1 TRBJ2-1 . TRBV10-3 CAISESPGQGRLLGYNEQFF TGTGCCATCAGTGAGTCACCCGGACAGGGGCGTTTATTGGGCTACAATGAGCAGTTCTTC
. TRBJ1-1 few TRBV7-9 CASSSKDGGEAFF TGTGCCAGCAGCTCGAAGGACGGGGGGGAAGCTTTCTTT
TRBD2 TRBJ2-1 . TRBV6-1 CASREEYGGAWNEQFF TGTGCCAGTAGAGAAGAGTACGGGGGGGCTTGGAATGAGCAGTTCTTC
TRBD1 TRBJ1-5 . TRBV4-1 CASSSRTGNQPQHF TGCGCCAGCAGCTCCCGGACAGGGAATCAGCCCCAGCATTTT
TRBD1 TRBJ2-7 . TRBV10-3 CATVDRANTYEQYF TGTGCCACCGTGGACAGGGCTAACACCTACGAGCAGTACTTC
. TRBJ2-7 . TRBV11-2 CASSPLSGVEQYF TGTGCCAGCAGCCCTCTCTCCGGGGTCGAGCAGTACTTC
TRBD1 TRBJ1-2 . TRBV6-5 CAVTGDNGYTF TGTGCTGTAACAGGGGATAATGGCTACACCTTC
. TRBJ2-5 few TRBV11-2 CASSLSGGAFEKTQYF TGTGCCAGCAGCTTATCTGGGGGGGCCTTCGAAAAGACCCAGTACTTC
TRBD1 TRBJ1-1 . TRBV27 CASRNLQGAEAFF TGTGCCAGCAGGAACCTACAGGGGGCTGAAGCTTTCTTT
TRBD2 TRBJ2-7 . TRBV6-1 CASSEGLAAPNEQYF TGTGCCAGCAGTGAAGGACTAGCGGCTCCTAACGAGCAGTACTTC
TRBD1 TRBJ1-2 once TRBV28 CASTPAGTGGGFTF TGTGCCAGCACCCCTGCGGGGACAGGGGGCGGATTTACCTTC
. TRBJ2-1 . TRBV3-1/TRBV3-2 CATSRTVHEQFF TGTGCCACCTCTAGGACAGTCCATGAGCAGTTCTTC
. TRBJ1-1 . TRBV2 CASSSVGGNTEAFF TGTGCCAGCAGTAGTGTCGGAGGGAACACTGAAGCTTTCTTT
. TRBJ1-6 . TRBV7-3 CASSLQGVASPLHF TGTGCCAGCAGCCTCCAAGGGGTCGCTTCACCCCTCCACTTT
TRBD1 TRBJ2-7 once TRBV5-6 CASSLLGTGGSEQYF TGTGCCAGCAGCTTGTTAGGGACAGGGGGGTCCGAGCAGTACTTC
TRBD1 TRBJ1-6 . TRBV25-1 CASSDTGALNSPLHF TGTGCCAGCAGTGATACAGGGGCCCTGAATTCACCCCTCCACTTT
. TRBJ2-7 once TRBV7-9 CASSFGGSAYEQYF TGTGCCAGCAGCTTTGGCGGGTCCGCCTACGAGCAGTACTTC
TRBD2 TRBJ2-1 . TRBV7-3 CASSPGLAGGPGQFF TGTGCCAGCAGCCCAGGACTAGCGGGGGGGCCCGGGCAGTTCTTC
. TRBJ1-2 . TRBV28 CASSFLGARDYGYTF TGTGCCAGCAGTTTTCTGGGGGCGCGGGACTATGGCTACACCTTC
. TRBJ1-2 . TRBV19 CASSIVGGIVYGYTF TGTGCCAGTAGTATAGTCGGAGGAATCGTATATGGCTACACCTTC
. TRBJ1-4 . TRBV30 CAWRGLNEKLFF TGTGCCTGGAGGGGGCTTAATGAAAAACTGTTTTTT
TRBD1 TRBJ1-2 . TRBV3-1/TRBV3-2 CASSLRTGVGYTF TGTGCCAGCAGCCTGCGGACAGGGGTTGGCTACACCTTC
. TRBJ1-4 . TRBV30 CAWGRDNEKLFF TGTGCCTGGGGGCGCGATAATGAAAAACTGTTTTTT
TRBD2 TRBJ2-2 . TRBV4-2 CASSQVGSSGGTGELFF TGTGCCAGCAGCCAAGTTGGATCTAGCGGGGGGACCGGGGAGCTGTTTTTT
TRBD1 TRBJ1-2 . TRBV5-1 CASSSRQGEGYGYTF TGCGCCAGCAGCTCCCGACAGGGGGAAGGCTATGGCTACACCTTC
. TRBJ1-5 . TRBV2 CASSDSTGFNQPQHF TGTGCCAGCAGTGATAGCACAGGCTTCAATCAGCCCCAGCATTTT